Below, one T cell receptor beta chain is given with its context. Its antigen is currently not known. The record has no base qualities; no much larger clone is one base away. Preparation of the library involved PCR. The data were produced on an Illumina HiSeq 2500. TCR library preparation used molecular barcoding, with unique molecular identifiers applied to normalize quantification of the TCRbeta repertoire. In-frame beta chains were kept once TCRdb had trimmed the public reads at Q25 with fastp and called clones with MiXCR. Duplicate CDR3 protein sequences are folded into a single record with the most common DNA and genes. In all, the sample holds about 980,000 distinct CDR3 sequences, and about 29% of those were seen once. The ten largest clones add up to roughly 28% of the sample. These data belong to a study of T-cell reconstitution after alpha-beta-depleted transplantation in children (dated by TCRdb to about 2016). For the wider study: T-cell immune reconstitution after TCRalphabeta/CD19-depleted allogeneic hematopoietic cell transplantation in children was quantitatively tracked in the study by means of TCR repertoire profiling. The study at large found these results: The frequencies of hyperexpanded clones fell over the following months, and after one year, T-cell counts and TCRbeta diversity were mostly attributed to newly produced T cells. In some patients, high TCRbeta diversity at day 60 was attributed to recipient T cells and intrathymic progenitors that had survived conditioning. About two months after transplant, the apparently early recovery of alphabetaT-cell counts reportedly depended on just several hundred clones that had expanded rapidly and came from non-depleted graft cells.

Taken with the paper, the label for treatment or condition translates to: allogeneic hematopoietic cell transplantation with graft depleted of TCRalphabeta T cells and CD19 B cells. TCRalphabeta/CD19-depleted allogeneic hematopoietic cell grafts were given to the transplant recipients, all of whom were children. This receptor was identified in a boy in the first two years of life who had a stem cell transplant for SCID, so the T cells may come from the graft donor. Sequencing was performed on PBMCs, mostly from graft donor cells, taken 360 days after TCRalphabeta/CD19-depleted stem cell transplant.

The CDR3 protein: CASSLVRGISNQPQHF. The nucleotides read TGTGCCAGCAGCTTAGTTCGGGGGATAAGCAATCAGCCCCAGCATTTT. The chain couples TRBV7-2 to TRBJ1-5; TRBD1 might be the D gene, on 5 matching bases. From a lookup of the germline V gene, CDR1 and CDR2 are SGHTA and FQGNSA. The cysteine opens and the phenylalanine closes a CDR3 of 16 amino acids. Only CDR3 DNA remains: 48 bases, in frame from the first base. A distance of 11 bases separates the germline ends of V and J, which lose 1 base and 1 base respectively.